Reported below is one TCR beta chain. Its target is not known. This sample was included in a study of cytomegalovirus exposure and HLA in healthy donors. The study, taken as a whole, reports: A prior analysis recorded that most TCR beta V segments were productive about 87% or about 30% of the time. 150 to 200 TCR beta chains were listed as cytomegalovirus-associated.

Both 60 Vbeta primers and 13 Jbeta primers went into the PCR. Produced via immunoSEQ multiplex PCR; TCRdb's table is partial and in-frame only. The sample carries 95,000 to 150,000 clones, 66% recorded once. Germline CDR1 is MGHRA and CDR2 is YSYEKL. V shed 1 base and J 8 bases; nucleotides not matched to a gene: 5. The CDR3 length is 15 residues. This TCR derives from a man younger than 30 in good health and CMV-seronegative. Sample: PBMCs. This chain uses TRBV4-1 with TRBJ2-1; 10 positions match TRBD1. This chain's CDR3 is CASSQGTGGVDEQFF. In DNA form, the CDR3 reads TGCGCCAGCAGCCAAGGGACAGGGGGGGTCGATGAGCAGTTCTTC.